The 25 T cell receptor beta chains in this list originate from one sample, sequenced in a study of T cells in women clearing cervical HPV infection. The assay was immunoSEQ multiplex PCR, and TCRdb's table has in-frame clones only and misses some. Recorded for this sample: 29,000 or so clones. Sequencing input: blood buffy coat. These receptors were collected from a woman aged 18-69 years with a cervical HPV16 infection that either progressed to CIN3+ or cleared (not recorded which).

Comments on this clone: The missing CDR3 end, 3 residues past where the read stops, is filled in from the germline J gene. The rearrangement joins TRBV20-1 to TRBJ1-2, with D tentatively TRBD1 (5 bases). The ends were cut back, 3 bases at V and 3 bases at J, with 11 bases in the middle. CDR1 is DFQATT and CDR2 is SNEGSKA in the germline V gene (reference sequence). This CDR3 comprises 13 residues. Here the CDR3 reads CSASNARDYGYTF. CDR3 DNA (partial): TGCAGTGCTAGCAACGCCAGGGACTATGGC.

With regard to this clone: At one of its ends the junction is not consistent with the germline gene, which may arise from a read error. With the read ending 3 residues before the CDR3 end, the germline J gene is used to fill in that end. J is TRBJ1-3 and V is TRBV20-1, with 7 positions matching TRBD1. Germline V gene sequence: CDR1 DFQATT, CDR2 SNEGSKA (reference sequence). The CDR3 contains 12 residues. CDR3: CIARGPGNTIYF. The DNA read from the CDR3 is TGCATTGCTAGGGGGCCTGGAAACACC.

On this clone: Sequencing ends 3 residues short of the CDR3 end; the germline J gene provides the rest. The V and J genes are TRBV20-1 and TRBJ2-1; 8 nucleotides line up with TRBD1. The CDR3 is made up of 15 amino acids. Germline lookup yields CDR1 DFQATT and CDR2 SNEGSKA (reference sequence). Trimming at V came to 3 bases and at J to 6 bases, leaving 10 bases not matched to a gene. CDR3 protein: CSASEGTGWANEQFF. The CDR3 bases that were read are TGCAGTGCTAGTGAAGGGACAGGATGGGCCAATGAG.

Comment on this clone: The CDR3 end is not reached by the read, which stops 3 residues before it; the germline J gene fills it in. V gene TRBV10-2 combines with J gene TRBJ2-5; D may be TRBD1 (5 bases). There are 11 residues in the CDR3. Germline loops: CDR1 WSHSY, CDR2 SAAADI. Trimming pared 8 bases from V and 5 bases from J, leaving 9 bases between. CDR3 protein: CASLNRETQYF. The part of the CDR3 DNA that was read is TGCGCCAGCCTGAACAGGGAGACC.

For this clone: Read sequence stops 3 residues before the CDR3 end, and the germline J gene provides the missing end. V gene TRBV30 combines with J gene TRBJ2-7; 13 nucleotides agree with TRBD2. In germline, CDR1 is GTSNPN, CDR2 SVGIG (reference sequence). The CDR3 extends over 14 amino acids. Trimming took 3 bases from V and 6 from J; bases not matched to a gene: 5. The CDR3 spells CAWSGLAGASEQYF. The CDR3 bases that were read are TGTGCCTGGAGCGGACTAGCGGGAGCTAGCGAG.

A word on this clone: The read ends 3 residues before the CDR3 terminus; that terminus is restored from the germline J gene. The gene calls are TRBV28 and TRBJ2-1; perhaps TRBD1 as D (5 bases). Germline CDR1 and CDR2: MDHEN and SYDVKM. V was trimmed by 1 base and J by 4 bases, leaving 8 bases between them. This CDR3 comprises 14 residues. Incomplete CDR3 DNA: TGTGCCAGCAGTTTATTAGCAGGGTACAATGAG. Residues: CASSLLAGYNE. The entire CDR3 sequence reads CASSLLAGYNEQFF. Looking up the rest from reference TRBV28 and TRBJ2-1 gives the full variable domain: DVKVTQSSRYLVKRTGEKVFLECVQDMDHENMFWYRQDPGLGLRLIYFSYDVKMKEKGDIPEGYSVSREKKERFSLILESASTNQTSMYLCASSLLAGYNEQFFGPGTRLTVL.

A word on this clone: Coverage ceases 3 residues before the CDR3 finishes, and the germline J gene fills in the end. The chain uses TRBV12-5 and TRBJ2-3; possible D gene TRBD1, 6 bases. Germline CDR1 LGHNT, CDR2 FRNRAP. CDR3 size: 19 residues. The ends were cut back, 0 bases at V and 1 base at J, with 20 bases in the middle. The part of the CDR3 DNA that was read is TGTGCTAGTGGTTTGGTACTCCTACAGGGAATGGTGGGCACAGATACG. Its protein product is CASGLVLLQGMVGTDT. The complete CDR3 reads CASGLVLLQGMVGTDTQYF.

Comments on this clone: The CDR3 end lies 3 residues beyond the end of the read and is filled in from the germline J gene. The V call is TRBV19, the J call TRBJ1-2; D is unclear. Germline V gene data show CDR1 as LNHDA and CDR2 as SQIVND (reference sequence). CDR3 length: 12 amino acids. CDR3 bases read: TGTGCCAGTAGTATGTTCCGCGATACC. It codes for CASSMFRDT. The CDR3 reads in full as CASSMFRDTYTF.

As for this clone: The sequence runs out 3 residues before the end of the CDR3; the remainder is reconstructed from the germline J gene. V gene TRBV29-1 combines with J gene TRBJ2-7; the match to TRBD1 covers 8 bases. V dropped 4 bases and J dropped 0; count of bases not matched to a gene: 2. From germline, CDR1 is SQVTM and CDR2 ANQGSEA. The CDR3 consists of 13 residues. CDR3 amino acids: CSVVTGGSYEQYF. The sequenced part of the CDR3 DNA is TGCAGCGTTGTAACAGGGGGCTCCTACGAG.

Regarding this clone: The read stops 3 residues short of the end of the CDR3; the missing end is completed from the germline J gene. The rearrangement uses TRBV20-1 and TRBJ1-1; no definite D call. The CDR3 length is 11 residues. Germline CDR1 is DFQATT and CDR2 is SNEGSKA (reference sequence). CDR3 DNA, as far as it was read: TGCAGTGCTAGAGGGTTCAGGGAA. Its translation is CSARGFRE. The CDR3, in full, reads CSARGFREAFF.

Notes on this clone: Sequencing ends 3 residues short of the CDR3 end; the germline J gene provides the rest. This chain uses TRBV19 with TRBJ2-2; D is undetermined. The CDR3 totals 14 residues. V shed 9 bases and J shed 0 bases, with 11 bases lying between them. CDR1 LNHDA and CDR2 SQIVND come from the germline V gene (reference sequence). The part of the CDR3 DNA that was read is TGTGCCAGCCGACCCGCGGCGAACACCGGGGAG. As protein: CASRPAANTGE. The complete CDR3 sequence is CASRPAANTGELFF.

Worth noting for this clone: The read ends 3 residues early relative to the CDR3; the germline J gene fills the gap. The chain recombines TRBV10-3 with TRBJ2-1; 11 positions agree with TRBD2. V was pared by 8 bases and J by 4 bases, with 7 bases of the junction left unmatched. Germline V gene data show CDR1 as ENHRY and CDR2 as SYGVKD. This CDR3 region has 15 residues. CDR3 residues: CAIALTSGAYNEQFF. CDR3 DNA (partial): TGTGCCATCGCACTGACTAGCGGGGCATACAATGAG.

This clone is labeled medium-sized (0.01 to 0.1%) based on frequency. The CDR3 sequence is CASSEAPSGADTQYF. The sequenced CDR3 bases are TGTGCCAGCAGTGAAGCGCCTAGCGGGGCAGATACG. This chain connects TRBV6-1 to TRBJ2-3; 9 positions agree with TRBD2. The CDR3 end falls 3 residues outside the read, so it is completed with the germline J gene. The CDR3 has 15 residues. The trim removed 0 bases at V and 4 bases at J, leaving 2 bases unmatched. Germline CDR1 MNHNS, CDR2 SASEGT.

Concerning this clone: The read falls 3 residues short of the CDR3 end, and the missing part is taken from the germline J gene. The chain has TRBV20-1 and TRBJ2-5; 12 nucleotides match TRBD2. The CDR3 extends over 15 amino acids. The ends lost 5 bases at V and 1 base at J; junction bases unmatched: 5. CDR1 and CDR2 (germline): DFQATT, SNEGSKA (reference sequence). This chain's CDR3 is CSAYGLAGLQETQYF. Partial CDR3 DNA: TGCAGTGCTTACGGACTAGCGGGACTCCAAGAGACC.

Notes on this clone: The CDR3 end is not reached by the read, which stops 3 residues before it; the germline J gene fills it in. V is TRBV7-9 and J is TRBJ2-7, with a tentative D call TRBD1 (6 bases). The CDR3 has 14 residues. Germline V CDR1 and CDR2: SEHNR, FQNEAQ (reference sequence). V was shortened by 5 bases and J by 2 bases, with 13 bases between the two germline ends. Partial CDR3 DNA: TGTGCCAGCAGCCCCGGGACAAACACCTACGAG. It codes for CASSPGTNTYE. The CDR3 in full is CASSPGTNTYEQYF.

On this clone itself: The sequenced fragment ends 3 residues before the CDR3 boundary, so the rest is inferred from the germline J gene. The chain joins TRBV5-1 to TRBJ1-6, with D unclear. Per germline, CDR1 SGHRS and CDR2 YFSETQ. The CDR3 consists of 14 residues. Trimming took off 6 bases at V and 5 bases at J, with 12 bases between the two ends. CDR3 DNA (partial): TGCGCCAGCAAACCCGATAGAAATAATTCACCC. Its protein product is CASKPDRNNSP. The full CDR3 is CASKPDRNNSPLHF.

About this clone itself: The read ends 3 residues before the CDR3 terminus; that terminus is restored from the germline J gene. The V gene is TRBV5-1, the J gene TRBJ1-2; D not certain. V was cut by 0 bases and J by 0 bases, with 9 bases left in between. The CDR3 contains 15 residues. Germline values: CDR1 SGHRS, CDR2 YFSETQ. This chain's CDR3 is CASSLEPPANYGYTF. The CDR3 DNA, read in part, is TGCGCCAGCAGCTTGGAGCCTCCGGCTAACTATGGC.

As for this clone: With the read ending 3 residues before the CDR3 end, the germline J gene is used to fill in that end. V usage is TRBV5-4 and J usage is TRBJ2-7; 8 bases are a match to TRBD2. The CDR3 runs to 15 residues. Germline V gives CDR1 SGHNT, CDR2 YYREEE (reference sequence). Trimming took 2 bases from V and 5 from J; bases not matched to a gene: 9. CDR3 region: CASSFRGGPPNEQYF. CDR3 bases read: TGTGCCAGCAGCTTTCGGGGGGGCCCGCCTAACGAG. Full variable domain (rest looked up from reference TRBV5-4 and TRBJ2-7): ETGVTQSPTHLIKTRGQQVTLRCSSQSGHNTVSWYQQALGQGPQFIFQYYREEENGRGNFPPRFSGLQFPNYSSELNVNALELDDSALYLCASSFRGGPPNEQYFGPGTRLTVT.

As to this clone: The read ends 3 residues shy of where the CDR3 ends; the end is completed using the germline J gene. The chain links TRBV2 to TRBJ2-3; possible D gene TRBD1, 6 bases. CDR3 length: 15 amino acids. CDR1 and CDR2 (germline): SNHLY, FYNNEI. The V end was cut by 3 bases, the J end by 6 bases, with 16 bases between. The chain's CDR3 is CASSEDGARGDTQYF. CDR3 DNA, as far as it was read: TGTGCCAGCAGTGAGGACGGGGCGAGGGGGGATACG. The full variable domain, its missing parts supplied by reference TRBV2 and TRBJ2-3, is EPEVTQTPSHQVTQMGQEVILRCVPISNHLYFYWYRQILGQKVEFLVSFYNNEISEKSEIFDDQFSVERPDGSNFTLKIRSTKLEDSAMYFCASSEDGARGDTQYFGPGTRLTVL.

Details on this clone: The read ends 3 residues before the CDR3 terminus; that terminus is restored from the germline J gene. The chain combines TRBV5-1 with TRBJ2-7, with D uncertain. CDR3 length: 14 amino acids. V was shortened by 0 bases and J by 6 bases, with 13 bases between the two germline ends. Germline-derived CDR1 and CDR2 are SGHRS and YFSETQ. The sequenced CDR3 bases are TGCGCCAGCAGCTTGGATCCTAAGCGTGGCGAG. It codes for CASSLDPKRGE. The CDR3 in full is CASSLDPKRGEQYF. Combining the CDR3 with reference TRBV5-1 and TRBJ2-7 gives the whole variable domain KAGVTQTPRYLIKTRGQQVTLSCSPISGHRSVSWYQQTPGQGLQFLFEYFSETQRNKGNFPGRFSGRQFSNSRSEMNVSTLELGDSALYLCASSLDPKRGEQYFGPGTRLTVT.

Comments on this clone: The sequenced fragment ends 3 residues before the CDR3 boundary, so the rest is inferred from the germline J gene. The chain couples TRBV4-2 to TRBJ2-5, with D possibly being TRBD1 (5 bases). CDR1 is LGHNA and CDR2 is YNFKEQ in the germline V gene. The CDR3 totals 16 residues. Trimming shortened V by 0 bases and J by 5 bases, and 16 bases separated the two germline ends. CDR3 amino acids: CASSQEGRGGFETQYF. Incomplete CDR3 DNA: TGTGCCAGCAGCCAAGAGGGAAGGGGTGGATTCGAGACC.

As concerns this clone: The CDR3 extends 3 residues past the end of the read, so its final part is completed from the germline J gene. This rearrangement joins TRBV6-1 to TRBJ1-4; weak D call: TRBD1 (5 bases). Trimming pared 4 bases from V and 2 bases from J, leaving 11 bases between. CDR1 and CDR2 (germline): MNHNS, SASEGT. This CDR3 has 15 residues. The CDR3: CASSVTGGTNEKLFF. CDR3 DNA (partial): TGTGCCAGCAGTGTAACCGGGGGGACTAATGAAAAA.

CDR3 DNA (partial): TGTGCCAGCAGCTTGGATAAGGACAGGCTAAACACC. This codes for CASSLDKDRLNT. In full, the CDR3 reads CASSLDKDRLNTIYF. This sequence joins TRBV11-2 and TRBJ1-3; 7 nucleotides match TRBD1. The read ends 3 residues shy of where the CDR3 ends; the end is completed using the germline J gene. The CDR3 consists of 15 residues. Trimming removed 3 bases from V and 6 bases from J; junction bases left unmatched: 8. Looked up from germline, CDR1 is SGHAT and CDR2 is FQNNGV.

Remarks on this clone: The read is 3 residues too short to cover the CDR3 end, so that end is filled in from the germline J gene. J is TRBJ2-3 and V is TRBV2, with a possible D match to TRBD1 (5 bases). CDR1 is SNHLY, CDR2 FYNNEI, per germline. This CDR3 region has 14 residues. Partial CDR3 DNA: TGTGCCAGCAGTGAACAGGGTTGGGGTCAGCCG. It yields the protein CASSEQGWGQP. The full CDR3 is CASSEQGWGQPQYF.

Details on this clone: The read gets to within 3 residues of the CDR3 end, and the germline J gene fills in the rest. The chain links TRBV4-1 to TRBJ2-3, with D perhaps matching TRBD1 (5 bases). CDR3 length: 15 residues. Germline values: CDR1 MGHRA, CDR2 YSYEKL. V lost 2 bases to trimming and J lost 2 bases, with 11 bases between them. CDR3 DNA (partial): TGCGCCAGCAGCCAACAGGGTAGGGCCACAGATACG. Encoded protein: CASSQQGRATDT. The whole CDR3 protein is CASSQQGRATDTQYF.